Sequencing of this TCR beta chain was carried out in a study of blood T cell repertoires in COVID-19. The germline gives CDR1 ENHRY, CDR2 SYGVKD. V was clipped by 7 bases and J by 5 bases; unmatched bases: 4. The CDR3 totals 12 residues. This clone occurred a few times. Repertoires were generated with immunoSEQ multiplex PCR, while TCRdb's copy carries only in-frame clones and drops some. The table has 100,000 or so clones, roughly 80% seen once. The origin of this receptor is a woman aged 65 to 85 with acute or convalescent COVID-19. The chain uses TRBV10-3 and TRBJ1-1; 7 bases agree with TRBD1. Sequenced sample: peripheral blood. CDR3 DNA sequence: TGTGCCATCAACCAGGGGGGAACTGAAGCTTTCTTT. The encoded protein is CAINQGGTEAFF.